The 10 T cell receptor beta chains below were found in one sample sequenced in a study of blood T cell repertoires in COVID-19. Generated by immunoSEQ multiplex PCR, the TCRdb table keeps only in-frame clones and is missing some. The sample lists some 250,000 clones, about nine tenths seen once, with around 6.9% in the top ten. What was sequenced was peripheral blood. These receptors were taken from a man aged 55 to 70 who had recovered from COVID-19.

The CDR3 spells CASSSDQRDEQFF. The CDR3 DNA is TGCGCCAGCAGCTCGGATCAGCGGGATGAGCAGTTCTTC. This sequence joins TRBV5-1 and TRBJ2-1, with D possibly TRBD2 on 6 matching bases. Trimming removed 3 bases at V and 8 bases at J, with 12 bases between. Germline V CDR1 and CDR2: SGHRS, YFSETQ. The CDR3 sequence is 13 residues long.

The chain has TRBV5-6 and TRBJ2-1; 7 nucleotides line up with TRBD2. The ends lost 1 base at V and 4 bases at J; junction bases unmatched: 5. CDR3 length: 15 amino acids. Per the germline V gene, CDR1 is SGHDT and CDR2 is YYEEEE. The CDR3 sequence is CASSLYVGGYNEQFF. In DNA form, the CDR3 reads TGTGCCAGCAGCTTGTATGTGGGGGGGTACAATGAGCAGTTCTTC.

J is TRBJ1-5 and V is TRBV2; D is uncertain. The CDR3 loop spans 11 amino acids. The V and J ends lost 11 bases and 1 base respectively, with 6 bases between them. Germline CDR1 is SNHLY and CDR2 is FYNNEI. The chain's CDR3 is CAGGSNQPQHF. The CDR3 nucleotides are TGTGCCGGAGGGAGCAATCAGCCCCAGCATTTT.

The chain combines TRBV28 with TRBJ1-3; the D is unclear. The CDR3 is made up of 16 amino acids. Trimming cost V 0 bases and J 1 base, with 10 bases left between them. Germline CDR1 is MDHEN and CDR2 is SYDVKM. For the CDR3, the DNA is TGTGCCAGCAGTTTATGGTCAGTGGCTTCTGGAAACACCATATATTTT. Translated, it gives CASSLWSVASGNTIYF.

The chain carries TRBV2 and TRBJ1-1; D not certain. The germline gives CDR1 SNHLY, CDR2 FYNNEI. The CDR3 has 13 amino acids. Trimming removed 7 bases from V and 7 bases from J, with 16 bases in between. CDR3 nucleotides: TGTGCCAGCACCCTGGTCAACGGCGGTGAAGCTTTCTTT. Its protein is CASTLVNGGEAFF.

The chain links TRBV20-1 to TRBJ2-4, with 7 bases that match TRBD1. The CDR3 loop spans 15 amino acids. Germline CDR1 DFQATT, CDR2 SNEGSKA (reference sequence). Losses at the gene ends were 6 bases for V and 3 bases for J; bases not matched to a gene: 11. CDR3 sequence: CSASQGDWGKNIQYF. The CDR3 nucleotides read TGCAGTGCAAGTCAGGGGGATTGGGGCAAAAACATTCAGTACTTC.

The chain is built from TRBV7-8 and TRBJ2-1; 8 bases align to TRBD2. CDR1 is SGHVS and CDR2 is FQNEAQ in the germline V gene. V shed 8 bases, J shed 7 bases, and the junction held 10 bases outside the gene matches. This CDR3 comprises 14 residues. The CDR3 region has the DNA TGTGCCAGCTTTCCGGGACTAGTCACGAATGAGCAGTTCTTC. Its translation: CASFPGLVTNEQFF.

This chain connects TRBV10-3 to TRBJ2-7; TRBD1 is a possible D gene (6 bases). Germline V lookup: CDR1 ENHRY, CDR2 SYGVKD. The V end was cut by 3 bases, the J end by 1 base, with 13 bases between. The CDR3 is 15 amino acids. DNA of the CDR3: TGTGCCATCAGTGATCAAGACAGGATGTCCTACGAGCAGTACGTC. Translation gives CAISDQDRMSYEQYV.

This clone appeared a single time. The CDR3 region is CASSVAPSFSTDTQYF. Written as DNA, the CDR3 is TGTGCCAGCAGCGTAGCTCCTAGCTTTAGCACAGATACGCAGTATTTT. V is TRBV9 and J is TRBJ2-3; TRBD2 might be the D (5 bases). The germline CDR1 and CDR2 sequences are SGDLS and YYNGEE. Between the trimmed V and J ends, which lost 0 bases and 0 bases, there was a span of 11 bases. The CDR3 is 16 residues long.

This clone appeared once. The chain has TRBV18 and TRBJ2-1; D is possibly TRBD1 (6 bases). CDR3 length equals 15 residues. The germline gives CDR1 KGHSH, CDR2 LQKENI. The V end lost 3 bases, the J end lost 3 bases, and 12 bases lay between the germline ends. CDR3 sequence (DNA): TGTGCCAGCTCACCCGGAACAGGGTTCTACAATGAGCAGTTCTTC. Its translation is CASSPGTGFYNEQFF.